The clone carrying this T cell receptor (beta chain) occurred once. The CDR3 is made up of 14 amino acids. The germline V and J ends were trimmed by 5 bases and 4 bases, with 14 bases remaining between them. CDR1 and CDR2 (germline): MDHEN, SYDVKM. During active infection, Seattle patients enrolled and were then monitored through disease. These data originate in a study of blood T cell repertoires in COVID-19. Study summary: The United States, Italy and Spain were the sources of the acute and convalescent COVID-19 samples.

Measured with immunoSEQ multiplex PCR; TCRdb has only the in-frame clones, and not every one. The sample lists fewer than 400,000 clones; about 90% were seen once. V is TRBV28 and J is TRBJ1-2; D ambiguous. This receptor was identified in a woman aged 25 to 39 with COVID-19, enrolled during active disease. The sample consisted of peripheral blood. The DNA for the CDR3 is TGTGCCAGCAGTGCAGATTTAATAATCTATGGCTACACCTTC. Protein: CASSADLIIYGYTF.